The 12 T cell receptor beta chains in this list originate from one sample, sequenced in a study of blood T cells in healthy people across ages. PCR was performed a second time for about 6 to 12 cycles using a sample-barcoded 5' primer and a J-beta primer mix. From the 5' RACE reads, TCRdb called clonotypes with MiXCR, one entry per CDR3 protein. The data hold about 720,000 distinct CDR3 sequences, with more than 20% observed a single time. These same records also appear under a second study, on T cells of mothers and their children.

The sample comprised blood. The receptor source for this set is a boy between 10 and 17 years old in good health.

This clonotype was seen only a few times. This rearrangement joins TRBV7-9 to TRBJ2-4; D ambiguous. Trimming left V 5 bases short and J 4 bases short, with 15 bases between. The germline V gene has CDR1 SEHNR and CDR2 FQNEAQ (reference sequence). The CDR3 covers 15 residues. The CDR3 DNA is TGTGCCAGCAGCCCTAGGGAACCGCCAAAAAACATTCAGTACTTC. Amino acids: CASSPREPPKNIQYF.

A word on this clonotype: One end of the junction varies from germline; a read error may be responsible. The V gene is TRBV28, the J gene TRBJ1-4, with 7 bases lining up with TRBD1. The CDR3 is 16 residues long. Looked up from germline, CDR1 is MDHEN and CDR2 is SYDVKM. The CDR3: CAGSSSRRGGYEKLFF. CDR3 bases: TGTGCCGGCAGTTCCTCCAGAAGAGGGGGCTATGAAAAACTGTTTTTT.

The chain combines TRBV20-1 with TRBJ2-5; 7 bases align to TRBD1. The V gene's germline CDR1 is DFQATT and CDR2 SNEGSKA (reference sequence). V lost 5 bases and J lost 2; bases outside the gene matches: 8. The CDR3 covers 14 residues. CDR3 nucleotides: TGCAGTGCTCTTAGTGGGACAGAGCAAGAGACCCAGTACTTC. This gives the protein CSALSGTEQETQYF.

This clonotype was recorded a few times. This chain connects TRBV2 to TRBJ2-5, with D possibly TRBD1 on 5 matching bases. Germline V gene lookup returns CDR1 SNHLY and CDR2 FYNNEI. V lost 3 bases and J 7 bases, leaving 12 bases between the germline ends. CDR3 length equals 13 residues. The CDR3 sequence is CASSEGPPGTQYF. CDR3 DNA sequence: TGTGCCAGCAGTGAGGGGCCACCGGGGACCCAGTACTTC.

The chain employs TRBV3-1 and TRBJ2-4; D is unclear. The V gene's germline CDR1 is LGHDT and CDR2 YNNKEL (reference sequence). Trimming pared 3 bases from V and 2 bases from J, leaving 11 bases between. The CDR3 has 15 amino acids. CDR3 sequence: CASSQGLGTKNIQYF. The CDR3 DNA is TGTGCCAGCAGCCAGGGGTTGGGGACCAAAAACATTCAGTACTTC.

This clonotype was observed a few times. This chain joins TRBV5-6 and TRBJ1-1; D is unresolved. Germline-derived CDR1 and CDR2 are SGHDT and YYEEEE. This CDR3 contains 13 residues. V lost 4 bases and J 0 bases, leaving 7 bases between the germline ends. In DNA, the CDR3 is TGTGCCAGCAGCGTCGGCATGAACACTGAAGCTTTCTTT. As protein: CASSVGMNTEAFF.

This clonotype was counted a few times. The DNA for the CDR3 is TGCGCCAGCAGCCTGGGGGACACTACCCCCTCTGGGGCCAACGTCCTGACTTTC. This encodes CASSLGDTTPSGANVLTF. V usage is TRBV5-1 and J usage is TRBJ2-6, with D perhaps matching TRBD1 (6 bases). The CDR3 runs to 18 residues. Germline V gives CDR1 SGHRS, CDR2 YFSETQ. The V end was cut by 4 bases, the J end by 0 bases, with 17 bases between.

The table lists this clonotype with a few counts. The chain joins TRBV7-9 to TRBJ2-1, with D maybe TRBD1 (5 bases). Trimming left V 6 bases short and J 8 bases short, with 8 bases between. Germline CDR1 SEHNR, CDR2 FQNEAQ (reference sequence). The length of the CDR3 is 11 residues. The CDR3 DNA reads as TGTGCCAGCAGTTCCAGGGATGAGCAGTTCTTC. Translation: CASSSRDEQFF.

V is TRBV11-2 and J is TRBJ2-7, with 7 nucleotides matching TRBD2. Trimming at V came to 3 bases and at J to 9 bases, leaving 11 bases not matched to a gene. This CDR3 is built from 14 residues. The V gene's germline CDR1 is SGHAT and CDR2 FQNNGV. The CDR3 nucleotides read TGTGCCAGCAGCTTCATCACTAGCGCGGAGCGGCAGTACTTC. Translating it yields CASSFITSAERQYF. Complete variable domain (other parts from reference TRBV11-2 and TRBJ2-7): EAGVAQSPRYKIIEKRQSVAFWCNPISGHATLYWYQQILGQGPKLLIQFQNNGVVDDSQLPKDRFSAERLKGVDSTLKIQPAKLEDSAVYLCASSFITSAERQYFGPGTRLTVT.

CDR3 nucleotide sequence: TGCAGCGTTGAAACAGGGCTTGGGGCCAACGTCCTGACTTTC. It is translated as CSVETGLGANVLTF. The chain links TRBV29-1 to TRBJ2-6; possibly TRBD1 for D (6 bases). The V and J ends lost 2 bases and 3 bases respectively, with 8 bases between them. The CDR3 sequence is 14 residues long. Germline CDR1 reads SQVTM; CDR2 reads ANQGSEA.

The J gene is TRBJ2-5, the V gene TRBV5-6, with D possibly being TRBD1 (6 bases). This CDR3 has 13 residues. Germline V gene sequence: CDR1 SGHDT, CDR2 YYEEEE. Trimming removed 4 bases from V and 9 bases from J, with 16 bases in between. Here the CDR3 DNA reads TGTGCCAGCAGCGCAGGGGTTAAGGTGGCCCAGTACTTC. This sequence encodes CASSAGVKVAQYF.

This clonotype was observed at least ten times. The chain combines TRBV27 with TRBJ2-1; 12 bases are shared with TRBD2. With V trimmed by 2 bases and J by 6 bases, 2 bases remained unmatched. This CDR3 is 15 amino acids long. Germline V gene sequence: CDR1 MNHEY, CDR2 SMNVEV (reference sequence). Written as DNA, the CDR3 is TGTGCCAGCAGTTTAGGACTAGCGGGACTCAATGAGCAGTTCTTC. This encodes CASSLGLAGLNEQFF.